Listed below are T cell receptor beta chains from one sample, sequenced in a study of radiotherapy plus CTLA-4 blockade in lung cancer. Only in-frame clones appear in the TCRdb table, and some are missing; sequencing was by immunoSEQ multiplex PCR. The table lists tens of thousands of clones, 70% to 80% of them singletons. Sample: peripheral blood, taken from a patient treated with radiotherapy plus ipilimumab. The receptors were gathered from a human donor with non-small cell lung cancer who had stable disease on radiotherapy plus ipilimumab. Each CDR3 is given with its conserved first and last residue. The D gene is left open where the match is weak. For some rows the clone size is stated as once, few or many, or as a class when expanded; others skip it.

d_gene: NA; v_gene: TRBV10-3; abundance: NA; j_gene: TRBJ2-3; CDR3nt: TGTGCCATCAGTGATGGGACAAGCGTTGATACGCAGTATTTT; CDR3aa: CAISDGTSVDTQYF
d_gene: NA; v_gene: TRBV27; abundance: once; j_gene: TRBJ2-2; CDR3nt: TGTGCCAGCAGTTTAATGGGGCAGGGTGGCGGGGAGCTGTTTTTT; CDR3aa: CASSLMGQGGGELFF
d_gene: TRBD1; v_gene: TRBV5-1; abundance: NA; j_gene: TRBJ2-1; CDR3nt: TGCGCCAGCCTTCGGGACAGGGGTGTCAATGAGCAGTTCTTC; CDR3aa: CASLRDRGVNEQFF
d_gene: NA; v_gene: TRBV27; abundance: once; j_gene: TRBJ2-3; CDR3nt: TGTGCCAGCAGCTCAGAGGGGGATACGCAGTATTTT; CDR3aa: CASSSEGDTQYF
d_gene: TRBD1; v_gene: TRBV4-3; abundance: NA; j_gene: TRBJ1-6; CDR3nt: TGCGCCAGCAGCCAAGGTCGGACAGGGGAAAGGTATTCACCCCTCCACTTT; CDR3aa: CASSQGRTGERYSPLHF
d_gene: NA; v_gene: TRBV5-1; abundance: NA; j_gene: TRBJ2-3; CDR3nt: TGCGCCAGCCAGTTTCCGGGCACAGATACGCAGTATTTT; CDR3aa: CASQFPGTDTQYF
d_gene: NA; v_gene: TRBV15; abundance: NA; j_gene: TRBJ1-5; CDR3nt: TGTGCCACCAGCAGAGGGGGGTTGGGCGGCTACAATCAGCCCCAGCATTTT; CDR3aa: CATSRGGLGGYNQPQHF
d_gene: TRBD2; v_gene: TRBV5-4; abundance: NA; j_gene: TRBJ2-3; CDR3nt: TGTGCCAGCAGCCCCGTCACAGCGGGGTGGGGGTCAGATACGCAGTATTTT; CDR3aa: CASSPVTAGWGSDTQYF
d_gene: NA; v_gene: TRBV27; abundance: NA; j_gene: TRBJ1-1; CDR3nt: TGTGCCAGCAGGATGGACAGGAACACTGAAGCTTTCTTT; CDR3aa: CASRMDRNTEAFF
d_gene: TRBD1; v_gene: TRBV10-2; abundance: NA; j_gene: TRBJ1-2; CDR3nt: TGCGCCAGCACCCGAGGGACAGAGTTTTATGGCTACACCTTC; CDR3aa: CASTRGTEFYGYTF
d_gene: NA; v_gene: TRBV2; abundance: NA; j_gene: TRBJ1-1; CDR3nt: TGTGCCAGCAAAGGGACGGCTAACACTGAAGCTTTCTTT; CDR3aa: CASKGTANTEAFF
d_gene: NA; v_gene: TRBV5-1; abundance: NA; j_gene: TRBJ1-1; CDR3nt: TGCGCCAGCAGCTTGGAGGGACACATGAACACTGAAGCTTTCTTT; CDR3aa: CASSLEGHMNTEAFF
d_gene: TRBD1; v_gene: TRBV10-2; abundance: NA; j_gene: TRBJ1-1; CDR3nt: TGCGCCAGCAGTGAGCCGGCAGGGGGTATGAACACTGAAGCTTTCTTT; CDR3aa: CASSEPAGGMNTEAFF
d_gene: NA; v_gene: TRBV27; abundance: NA; j_gene: TRBJ2-5; CDR3nt: TGTGCCAGCAGCTCCTCGGTCGCACTTGGGGAGACCCAGTACTTC; CDR3aa: CASSSSVALGETQYF
d_gene: NA; v_gene: TRBV5-6; abundance: NA; j_gene: TRBJ1-1; CDR3nt: TGTGCCAGCAGGTGGGGGACTCTGAACACTGAAGCTTTCTTT; CDR3aa: CASRWGTLNTEAFF
d_gene: NA; v_gene: TRBV18; abundance: NA; j_gene: TRBJ1-2; CDR3nt: TGTGCCAGCTCACCACCGGCAGGGCTCTATGGCTACACCTTC; CDR3aa: CASSPPAGLYGYTF
d_gene: NA; v_gene: TRBV19; abundance: NA; j_gene: TRBJ1-1; CDR3nt: TGTGCCAGTAGTATCATACCGGTACAGGGAAACACTGAAGCTTTCTTT; CDR3aa: CASSIIPVQGNTEAFF
d_gene: NA; v_gene: TRBV27; abundance: NA; j_gene: TRBJ2-4; CDR3nt: TGTGCCAGCAGTACGTCCGGATTAGCCAAAAACATTCAGTACTTC; CDR3aa: CASSTSGLAKNIQYF
d_gene: NA; v_gene: TRBV5-1; abundance: NA; j_gene: TRBJ1-4; CDR3nt: TGCGCCAGCAGCGGGGGTCACAGGGAGAGGGATGAAAAACTGTTTTTT; CDR3aa: CASSGGHRERDEKLFF
d_gene: TRBD1; v_gene: TRBV6-1; abundance: NA; j_gene: TRBJ1-4; CDR3nt: TGTGCCAGCAGAGTACAGGGGCCAGAAGAAAAACTGTTTTTT; CDR3aa: CASRVQGPEEKLFF
d_gene: NA; v_gene: TRBV7-6; abundance: NA; j_gene: TRBJ2-7; CDR3nt: TGTGCCAGCAGCCAGGGACCAAACGGGGCCGTCTACGAGCAGTACTTC; CDR3aa: CASSQGPNGAVYEQYF
d_gene: NA; v_gene: TRBV30; abundance: NA; j_gene: TRBJ1-2; CDR3nt: TGTGCCTGGAGTCGGCTGTCCATCCGCGGTGGCTACACCTTC; CDR3aa: CAWSRLSIRGGYTF
d_gene: NA; v_gene: TRBV11-2; abundance: NA; j_gene: TRBJ2-5; CDR3nt: TGTGCCAGCAGCTTAGGGGCAGTCCAAGAGACCCAGTACTTC; CDR3aa: CASSLGAVQETQYF
d_gene: TRBD1; v_gene: TRBV27; abundance: NA; j_gene: TRBJ1-2; CDR3nt: TGTGCCAGCAGTTTCCGCCTCAGGGGGGCCAACTATGGCTACACCTTC; CDR3aa: CASSFRLRGANYGYTF
d_gene: NA; v_gene: TRBV5-1; abundance: NA; j_gene: TRBJ1-2; CDR3nt: TGCGCCAGCAGCAACGGGAGCCCTAACTATGGCTACACCTTC; CDR3aa: CASSNGSPNYGYTF
d_gene: TRBD1; v_gene: TRBV5-1; abundance: NA; j_gene: TRBJ1-2; CDR3nt: TGCGCCAGCGGAACGGGACAGGGGGTAATGTTGGGCTATGGCTACACCTTC; CDR3aa: CASGTGQGVMLGYGYTF
d_gene: NA; v_gene: TRBV5-4; abundance: NA; j_gene: TRBJ1-2; CDR3nt: TGTGCCAGCAGCCTAAGGACAGTGTTAAACTATGGCTACACCTTC; CDR3aa: CASSLRTVLNYGYTF
d_gene: NA; v_gene: TRBV4-2; abundance: NA; j_gene: TRBJ1-2; CDR3nt: TGTGCCAGCAGCCAAGAGGGGATGAGGGGAGGTTATGGCTACACCTTC; CDR3aa: CASSQEGMRGGYGYTF
d_gene: NA; v_gene: TRBV5-1; abundance: NA; j_gene: TRBJ1-1; CDR3nt: TGCGCCAGCAGCCAACGACAGTCGAACACTGAAGCTTTCTTT; CDR3aa: CASSQRQSNTEAFF
d_gene: TRBD2; v_gene: TRBV10-3; abundance: NA; j_gene: TRBJ2-7; CDR3nt: TGTGCCATCAGTGATCAACTAGCGGGGACCTTAGAGCAGTACTTC; CDR3aa: CAISDQLAGTLEQYF
d_gene: NA; v_gene: TRBV25-1; abundance: NA; j_gene: TRBJ1-5; CDR3nt: TGTGCCAGCAGTCCCTTCACAGGGAGTGGAAGGGAACAGCCCCAGCATTTT; CDR3aa: CASSPFTGSGREQPQHF
d_gene: NA; v_gene: TRBV19; abundance: NA; j_gene: TRBJ2-7; CDR3nt: TGTGCCAGTAGTCAGGGATACGAGCAGTACTTC; CDR3aa: CASSQGYEQYF
d_gene: NA; v_gene: TRBV6-1; abundance: NA; j_gene: TRBJ1-5; CDR3nt: TGTGCCAGCAGTGAAGTACCATTTAATCAGCCCCAGCATTTT; CDR3aa: CASSEVPFNQPQHF
d_gene: TRBD1; v_gene: TRBV27; abundance: few; j_gene: TRBJ2-5; CDR3nt: TGTGCCAGCAGTTTATCGGGACAGGGAACAGGGACCCAGTACTTC; CDR3aa: CASSLSGQGTGTQYF
d_gene: NA; v_gene: TRBV6-1; abundance: NA; j_gene: TRBJ2-3; CDR3nt: TGTGCCAGCAGTGAAGTTGGGGGGAGCGCAGATACGCAGTATTTT; CDR3aa: CASSEVGGSADTQYF
d_gene: NA; v_gene: TRBV10-1; abundance: NA; j_gene: TRBJ2-2; CDR3nt: TGCGCCAGCGCCCCCAACCCCCGGGGCAGCACCGGGGAGCTGTTTTTT; CDR3aa: CASAPNPRGSTGELFF
d_gene: NA; v_gene: TRBV30; abundance: few; j_gene: TRBJ1-3; CDR3nt: TGTGCCTGGAGAAAGGATCGGCTCTCTGGAAACACCATATATTTT; CDR3aa: CAWRKDRLSGNTIYF
d_gene: NA; v_gene: TRBV5-6; abundance: NA; j_gene: TRBJ1-2; CDR3nt: TGTGCCAGCAGCTCTGGGTGGGATGGCTACACCTTC; CDR3aa: CASSSGWDGYTF
d_gene: NA; v_gene: TRBV5-1; abundance: NA; j_gene: TRBJ1-1; CDR3nt: TGCGCCAGCAGCTTGGAACCCGGTGGCTTGAACACTGAAGCTTTCTTT; CDR3aa: CASSLEPGGLNTEAFF
d_gene: NA; v_gene: TRBV7-8; abundance: once; j_gene: TRBJ1-1; CDR3nt: TGTGCCAGCAGCTTAGGGGGTGCAGCTTTCTTT; CDR3aa: CASSLGGAAFF
d_gene: TRBD1; v_gene: TRBV27; abundance: once; j_gene: TRBJ2-1; CDR3nt: TGTGCCAGCAGGGCTGACAGGGGGGAATACAATGAGCAGTTCTTC; CDR3aa: CASRADRGEYNEQFF
d_gene: NA; v_gene: TRBV4-1; abundance: NA; j_gene: TRBJ1-1; CDR3nt: TGCGCCAGCAGCGGGACAAGAATGAGGGGCACTGAAGCTTTCTTT; CDR3aa: CASSGTRMRGTEAFF
d_gene: NA; v_gene: TRBV5-5; abundance: NA; j_gene: TRBJ1-5; CDR3nt: TGTGCCAGCAGCTTGGAGGGGGATCGGGGTCAGCCCCAGCATTTT; CDR3aa: CASSLEGDRGQPQHF
d_gene: NA; v_gene: TRBV19; abundance: NA; j_gene: TRBJ1-1; CDR3nt: TGTGCCAGTAGTACCCTCACTGGGGTACGGGAGGAAGCTTTCTTT; CDR3aa: CASSTLTGVREEAFF
d_gene: NA; v_gene: TRBV10-3; abundance: NA; j_gene: TRBJ1-4; CDR3nt: TGTGCCATCAGAAGTCAGAATGAAAAACTGTTTTTT; CDR3aa: CAIRSQNEKLFF
d_gene: NA; v_gene: TRBV6-4; abundance: NA; j_gene: TRBJ2-1; CDR3nt: TGTGCCAGCAGTGAAGGCCGGAACAATGAGCAGTTCTTC; CDR3aa: CASSEGRNNEQFF
d_gene: NA; v_gene: TRBV5-1; abundance: NA; j_gene: TRBJ1-2; CDR3nt: TGCGCCAGCAGCCTGGTAAGGGCAGGGACCAGCTATGGCTACACCTTC; CDR3aa: CASSLVRAGTSYGYTF
d_gene: NA; v_gene: TRBV6-1; abundance: NA; j_gene: TRBJ1-1; CDR3nt: TGTGCCAGCAGTGAAGCGCCCGGTTTGAACACTGAAGCTTTCTTT; CDR3aa: CASSEAPGLNTEAFF
d_gene: NA; v_gene: TRBV6-1; abundance: few; j_gene: TRBJ1-2; CDR3nt: TGTGCCAGCAGTGAGGTGTGGGGCGGATCCGGCGTCGGCTACACCTTC; CDR3aa: CASSEVWGGSGVGYTF
d_gene: NA; v_gene: TRBV28; abundance: NA; j_gene: TRBJ1-2; CDR3nt: TGTGCCAGCAGTTTATCTTCCCGGATTGATGGCTACACCTTC; CDR3aa: CASSLSSRIDGYTF